One sample yielded the 14 T cell receptor beta chains listed below, sequenced in a study of T cell responses to AZD1222 COVID-19 vaccine. Repertoires were generated with immunoSEQ multiplex PCR, while TCRdb's copy carries only in-frame clones and drops some. The sample records 84,000 or so clones, approximately 86% being singletons. The sequenced sample was peripheral blood, obtained on day 0 of MenACWY control vaccination. Receptor source: an adult in good health.

The chain combines TRBV7-2 with TRBJ1-5; possible D gene TRBD1, 5 bases. The CDR3 is made up of 16 amino acids. Germline V gives CDR1 SGHTA, CDR2 FQGNSA. V was pared by 1 base and J by 0 bases, with 10 bases between. CDR3 loop: CASSLVGGYSNQPQHF. DNA of the CDR3: TGTGCCAGCAGCTTAGTGGGGGGGTATAGCAATCAGCCCCAGCATTTT.

The count of this clone is one. This chain uses TRBV11-2 with TRBJ1-1, with TRBD1 matching 8 bases. After removal of 5 bases from V and 3 bases from J, the junction contained 2 bases not matched to a gene. The CDR3 has 13 residues. Germline loops: CDR1 SGHAT, CDR2 FQNNGV. CDR3 in DNA: TGTGCCAGCAGCGGACAGGGATACACTGAAGCTTTCTTT. It is translated as CASSGQGYTEAFF. Using reference TRBV11-2 and TRBJ1-1 for the parts outside the CDR3, the full variable domain is EAGVAQSPRYKIIEKRQSVAFWCNPISGHATLYWYQQILGQGPKLLIQFQNNGVVDDSQLPKDRFSAERLKGVDSTLKIQPAKLEDSAVYLCASSGQGYTEAFFGQGTRLTVV.

The gene calls are TRBV2 and TRBJ2-5; the match to TRBD1 covers 11 bases. Germline values: CDR1 SNHLY, CDR2 FYNNEI. After removal of 10 bases from V and 5 bases from J, the junction contained 9 bases not matched to a gene. The CDR3 is made up of 14 amino acids. The DNA for the CDR3 is TGTGCCACCCGCGGACAGGGGGCTTGGGAGACCCAGTACTTC. Its translation: CATRGQGAWETQYF.

This clone is deemed medium-sized. This chain connects TRBV28 to TRBJ1-4; maybe TRBD1 (5 bases). Trimming removed 3 bases at V and 5 bases at J, with 10 bases between. CDR3 length: 14 residues. From germline, CDR1 is MDHEN and CDR2 SYDVKM. CDR3 DNA: TGTGCCAGCAGTTTCTGGGGACTCAATGAAAAACTGTTTTTT. As protein: CASSFWGLNEKLFF. Supplemented by reference TRBV28 and TRBJ1-4, the full variable domain reads DVKVTQSSRYLVKRTGEKVFLECVQDMDHENMFWYRQDPGLGLRLIYFSYDVKMKEKGDIPEGYSVSREKKERFSLILESASTNQTSMYLCASSFWGLNEKLFFGSGTQLSVL.

The chain couples TRBV2 to TRBJ2-1, with unresolved D. Trimming removed 6 bases at V and 5 bases at J, with 8 bases between. Germline V gene data show CDR1 as SNHLY and CDR2 as FYNNEI. This CDR3 is 12 amino acids long. CDR3 amino acids: CASSLINNEQFF. The DNA of the CDR3 is TGTGCCAGCAGCTTAATAAACAATGAGCAGTTCTTC.

The chain joins TRBV2 to TRBJ1-1, with D possibly matching TRBD1 (5 bases). CDR1 is SNHLY and CDR2 is FYNNEI in the germline V gene. The CDR3 has 13 residues. Trimming shortened V by 6 bases and J by 4 bases, and 12 bases separated the two germline ends. The CDR3 DNA is TGTGCCAGCAGCGTAGGCAGGGCCACTGAAGCTTTCTTT. This gives the protein CASSVGRATEAFF.

The V gene is TRBV3-1 (or the pseudogene TRBV3-2), the J gene TRBJ1-4; no clear D. CDR3 length equals 15 residues. Trimming cost V 0 bases and J 2 bases, with 7 bases left between them. The germline CDR1 and CDR2 sequences are LGHDT and YNNKEL (reference sequence). The CDR3 DNA reads as TGTGCCAGCAGCCAAGACGTGGTTACTAATGAAAAACTGTTTTTT. Translation gives CASSQDVVTNEKLFF.

The chain uses TRBV7-2 and TRBJ1-1; the match to TRBD1 covers 8 bases. The J segment lost 5 bases and the V segment lost 2 bases, leaving 10 bases of the junction unmatched. This CDR3 region has 16 residues. Germline V gene data show CDR1 as SGHTA and CDR2 as FQGNSA. The CDR3 region has the DNA TGTGCCAGCAGCTTAATCCCGACAGGGGAAAGAACTGAAGCTTTCTTT. Encoded protein: CASSLIPTGERTEAFF.

In this sample, this clone turned up a few times. This rearrangement joins TRBV7-3 to TRBJ2-2; 7 bases map to TRBD2. V was clipped by 5 bases and J by 5 bases; unmatched bases: 8. There are 15 residues in the CDR3. Germline-derived CDR1 and CDR2 are SGHTA and FQGTGA. CDR3 sequence reads: CASSPLGRGTGELFF. Written as DNA, the CDR3 is TGTGCCAGCAGCCCCTTGGGGAGGGGAACCGGGGAGCTGTTTTTT.

CDR3 sequence: CASSSKARITEAFF. The CDR3 bases are TGTGCCAGCAGCTCGAAGGCACGTATCACTGAAGCTTTCTTT. V usage is TRBV7-9 and J usage is TRBJ1-1, with unresolved D. With 4 bases removed from V and 4 bases from J, the gap between germline ends came to 13 bases. The CDR3 is 14 residues long. Germline V gene sequence: CDR1 SEHNR, CDR2 FQNEAQ (reference sequence).

This rearrangement joins TRBV30 to TRBJ1-2; no clear D gene. Trimming pared 5 bases from V and 0 bases from J, leaving 7 bases between. Germline V gene lookup returns CDR1 GTSNPN and CDR2 SVGIG (reference sequence). This CDR3 is 12 amino acids long. CDR3 sequence: CAWGVSNYGYTF. CDR3 DNA sequence: TGTGCCTGGGGCGTATCTAACTATGGCTACACCTTC.

Comment on this clone: The junction and the germline gene differ at one end; a read error may be behind it. This chain connects TRBV30 to TRBJ1-6; D is unclear. The germline V gene encodes CDR1 GTSNPN and CDR2 SVGIG (reference sequence). The CDR3 totals 12 residues. The CDR3 here is CAWRGRNSPLHF. DNA for the CDR3: TGTGCCTGGAGAGGGAGGAATTCACCCCTCCATTTT.

CDR3 loop: CASSYTSGGARTGELFF. CDR3 DNA: TGTGCCAGCAGCTACACCAGCGGGGGGGCCCGCACCGGGGAGCTGTTTTTT. This chain joins TRBV9 and TRBJ2-2; 10 bases match TRBD2. With 4 bases clipped from V and 4 bases from J, the junction kept 10 bases outside the gene matches. Germline CDR1 SGDLS, CDR2 YYNGEE. This CDR3 has 17 residues.

J is TRBJ2-7 and V is TRBV7-9; TRBD1 is a possible D gene (5 bases). There are 14 residues in the CDR3. V lost 5 bases and J 4 bases, leaving 15 bases between the germline ends. CDR1 is SEHNR and CDR2 is FQNEAQ in the germline V gene (reference sequence). The CDR3 bases are TGTGCCAGCAGCCCATGGACACCCGATTACGAGCAGTACTTC. Translation gives CASSPWTPDYEQYF.